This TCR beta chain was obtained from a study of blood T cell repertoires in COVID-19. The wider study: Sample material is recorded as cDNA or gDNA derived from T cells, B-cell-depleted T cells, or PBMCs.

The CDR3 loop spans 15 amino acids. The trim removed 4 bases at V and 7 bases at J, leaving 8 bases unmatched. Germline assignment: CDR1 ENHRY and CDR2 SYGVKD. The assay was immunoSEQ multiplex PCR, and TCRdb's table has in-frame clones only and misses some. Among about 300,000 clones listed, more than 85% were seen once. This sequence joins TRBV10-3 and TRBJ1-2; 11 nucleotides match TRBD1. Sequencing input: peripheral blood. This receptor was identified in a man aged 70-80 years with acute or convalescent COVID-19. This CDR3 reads CAISAGTGGSSGYTF. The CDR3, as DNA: TGTGCCATCAGTGCGGGGACAGGGGGATCGTCTGGCTACACCTTC.